Below are 6 T cell receptor beta chains sequenced from a single sample in a study of molecular identifiers for immune sequencing clone quantification. Each CDR3 protein is one row after TCRdb ran MiXCR on the PCR reads. Of about 320,000 distinct CDR3 sequences listed, about 20% were seen once; the top ten hold approximately 0.84%. Sequencing used naive CD8+ T cells from blood, with Jurkat cell RNA spiked in. Subset denoted: FACS-sorted CD8+CD4-CCR7+CD45RA+ naive T cells. Receptors were obtained from a human donor in good health. Some libraries in this study had Jurkat cell RNA spiked in.

This clonotype was seen a few times. CDR3: CASSLVTGSYNEQFF. The CDR3 DNA sequence: TGCGCCAGCAGCTTGGTCACAGGATCCTACAATGAGCAGTTCTTC. The chain combines TRBV5-1 with TRBJ2-1; the D gene is possibly TRBD1 (5 bases). V lost 0 bases and J lost 1, with 8 bases in between. CDR1 is SGHRS and CDR2 is YFSETQ in the germline V gene. The CDR3 is 15 amino acids.

This clonotype was seen at least ten times. This chain links TRBV27 with TRBJ2-3; 8 bases map to TRBD1. The J segment lost 4 bases and the V segment lost 6 bases, leaving 6 bases of the junction unmatched. Germline assignment: CDR1 MNHEY and CDR2 SMNVEV (reference sequence). The CDR3 loop spans 14 amino acids. This CDR3 reads CASSPGQGPDTQYF. The CDR3 nucleotides read TGTGCCAGCAGCCCCGGACAGGGTCCAGATACGCAGTATTTT.

A few counts support this clonotype. Sequence at one end of the junction differs from germline and may be a read error. The V gene is TRBV20-1, the J gene TRBJ2-3; 7 bases fit TRBD2. The germline gives CDR1 DFQATT, CDR2 SNEGSKA (reference sequence). The CDR3 consists of 17 residues. CDR3: CSALPSGRTQNTGTQYF. The CDR3 nucleotides read TGCAGTGCTTTACCTAGCGGACGTACCCAAAACACAGGTACGCAGTATTTT.

This chain uses TRBV7-9 with TRBJ2-7; TRBD1 is a possible D gene (5 bases). This CDR3 is built from 13 residues. Trimming pared 8 bases from V and 3 bases from J, leaving 14 bases between. Germline CDR1 is SEHNR and CDR2 is FQNEAQ (reference sequence). CDR3 sequence reads: CASVGRSLYEQYF. The CDR3, as DNA: TGTGCCAGCGTGGGGCGGAGCCTCTACGAGCAGTACTTC. Full variable domain (rest looked up from reference TRBV7-9 and TRBJ2-7): DTGVSQNPRHKITKRGQNVTFRCDPISEHNRLYWYRQTLGQGPEFLTYFQNEAQLEKSRLLSDRFSAERPKGSFSTLEIQRTEQGDSAMYLCASVGRSLYEQYFGPGTRLTVT.

This clonotype was seen many times. This chain uses TRBV4-1 with TRBJ1-6; D ambiguous. This CDR3 has 14 residues. The V and J ends lost 6 bases and 7 bases respectively, with 13 bases between them. Germline V gene lookup returns CDR1 MGHRA and CDR2 YSYEKL. The CDR3 protein is CASSIWTENSPLHF. Written as DNA, the CDR3 is TGCGCCAGCAGTATATGGACGGAGAATTCACCCCTCCACTTT.

This clonotype was counted only a few times. This sequence joins TRBV6-2 or TRBV6-3 and TRBJ1-5, with 7 bases identical to TRBD1. Trimming cost V 2 bases and J 5 bases; bases outside gene matches: 6. The CDR3 covers 15 residues. The V gene's germline CDR1 is MNHEY and CDR2 SVGEGT. The CDR3 DNA sequence: TGTGCCAGCAGTTACCCAGGGACAGCTTATCAGCCCCAGCATTTT. This translates into CASSYPGTAYQPQHF.